The 20 T cell receptor beta chains below were found in one sample sequenced in a study of shared clonotypes between healthy human individuals. TCRdb's table, derived via immunoSEQ multiplex PCR, lists solely in-frame clones and lacks some. The sample has hundreds of thousands of clones; around three quarters are singletons. Sequencing was performed on memory CD4+ T cells sorted from blood. Subset defined: CD45RA-negative fraction. The source is a woman aged 25 to 39 in good health.

This chain joins TRBV6-1 and TRBJ1-2; 8 positions agree with TRBD1. Losses at the gene ends were 0 bases for V and 6 bases for J; bases not matched to a gene: 9. CDR1 and CDR2 (germline): MNHNS, SASEGT. The CDR3 length is 16 residues. The CDR3 region is CASSEASRTGINGYTF. Here the CDR3 DNA reads TGTGCCAGCAGTGAAGCCAGCCGGACAGGGATTAATGGCTACACCTTC.

The chain carries TRBV5-4 and TRBJ1-4, with TRBD1 identical over 9 bases. Germline V lookup: CDR1 SGHNT, CDR2 YYREEE (reference sequence). The junction had 8 bases not matched to a gene; V was cut back by 3 bases and J by 8 bases. The CDR3 spans 15 residues. The DNA for the CDR3 is TGTGCCAGCAGCTACGCCGGGACAGGGATCGAAAAACTGTTTTTT. It specifies CASSYAGTGIEKLFF.

This clone has more than one count but fewer than ten. Compared with germline, one end of the junction differs, possibly owing to a read error. The chain has TRBV5-1 and TRBJ1-2; D is ambiguous. From germline, CDR1 is SGHRS and CDR2 YFSETQ. The CDR3 runs 14 residues. The CDR3 DNA reads TGCGCCAGCAGCTCCCATCTACCGAACTCTGGCTACACCTTC. Residues: CASSSHLPNSGYTF.

The J gene is TRBJ2-7, the V gene TRBV7-2, with 9 bases fitting TRBD2. The CDR3 covers 16 residues. Germline loops: CDR1 SGHTA, CDR2 FQGNSA. V shed 3 bases and J 3 bases; nucleotides not matched to a gene: 9. CDR3 DNA: TGTGCCAGCAGCTTGGGGGCGGGAGGGCGGTTCTACGAGCAGTACTTC. Translation: CASSLGAGGRFYEQYF.

This clone was seen ten or more times. The chain combines TRBV7-9 with TRBJ2-5; D gene ambiguous. Matching the DNA end better, TRBJ2-7 makes the J call doubtful. CDR3 length equals 13 residues. The germline V gene encodes CDR1 SEHNR and CDR2 FQNEAQ (reference sequence). The CDR3 spells CASSLGPVNEQYF. The CDR3 bases are TGTGCCAGCAGCTTAGGTCCCGTCAACGAGCAGTACTTC.

The CDR3 is CASSLSGTLGIYGYTF. CDR3 coding DNA: TGTGCCAGCAGTTTATCGGGGACACTGGGAATCTATGGCTACACCTTC. The J gene is TRBJ1-2, the V gene TRBV27, with D perhaps matching TRBD1 (6 bases). Trimming removed 0 bases at V and 4 bases at J, with 15 bases between. This CDR3 is 16 amino acids long. Germline CDR1 MNHEY, CDR2 SMNVEV (reference sequence).

The J gene is TRBJ1-5, the V gene TRBV19; tentative D call: TRBD1 (6 bases). CDR3 length equals 14 residues. Germline V gene sequence: CDR1 LNHDA, CDR2 SQIVND (reference sequence). Deletions cut 10 bases from V and 5 bases from J, with 18 bases between. The CDR3 nucleotides read TGTGCCACCACCCGGCAGGGGTCCGATCAGCCCCAGCATTTT. It translates to CATTRQGSDQPQHF.

A remark on this clone: This CDR3 is also generated by other DNA sequences in the sample. In DNA form, the CDR3 reads TGCGCCAGCAGCTTGGTAGTACCCAATGAGCAGTTCTTC. Encoded protein: CASSLVVPNEQFF. The chain is built from TRBV5-1 and TRBJ2-1, with D unresolved. The CDR3 loop spans 13 amino acids. Germline V gene sequence: CDR1 SGHRS, CDR2 YFSETQ. Trimming took 0 bases from V and 6 from J, leaving 7 bases between them.

A word on this clone: A read error may produce the germline difference seen at one junction end. This sequence joins TRBV5-1 and TRBJ2-7, with a weak D call TRBD2 (6 bases). This CDR3 is built from 15 residues. Germline V CDR1 and CDR2: SGHRS, YFSETQ. The CDR3 nucleotides read TGCGCCAGCAGCTTCGAAGGGAGGCCCTCCAACGAGCAGTACTTC. Translating gives CASSFEGRPSNEQYF.

V gene TRBV7-9 combines with J gene TRBJ2-7; 9 nucleotides line up with TRBD2. With 1 base clipped from V and 5 bases from J, the junction kept 15 bases outside the gene matches. This CDR3 comprises 18 residues. CDR1 SEHNR and CDR2 FQNEAQ come from the germline V gene (reference sequence). CDR3 sequence reads: CASSLGYPGREGVHEQYF. The CDR3 region has the DNA TGTGCCAGCAGCTTAGGGTACCCAGGGCGGGAGGGTGTCCACGAGCAGTACTTC.

This clone was seen only once. The rearrangement uses TRBV18 and TRBJ2-7, with TRBD1 identical over 8 bases. CDR1 and CDR2 from the germline V gene are KGHSH and LQKENI. CDR3 length: 16 residues. V lost 6 bases and J lost 2; bases outside the gene matches: 12. This CDR3 is CASSGGLTGETYEQYF. The DNA of the CDR3 is TGTGCCAGCTCTGGCGGGCTGACAGGGGAAACCTACGAGCAGTACTTC.

CDR3 nucleotides: TGTGCCAGCAGTACCTCCGGGAGCAACTATGGCTACACCTTC. Translating gives CASSTSGSNYGYTF. The genes are TRBV28 and TRBJ1-2; D gene ambiguous. Germline V gene sequence: CDR1 MDHEN, CDR2 SYDVKM. Trimming stripped 5 bases from V and 2 bases from J, with 12 bases between. This CDR3 comprises 14 residues.

On this clone itself: The same CDR3 can be traced to other DNA sequences in this sample. The rearrangement uses TRBV2 and TRBJ1-5; 7 bases are shared with TRBD1. Germline V lookup: CDR1 SNHLY, CDR2 FYNNEI. This CDR3 has 14 residues. The trim removed 4 bases at V and 5 bases at J, leaving 5 bases unmatched. CDR3 in amino acids: CASSGNTGDQPQHF. In nucleotides, the CDR3 is TGTGCCAGCAGTGGGAATACAGGGGATCAGCCCCAGCATTTT.

V is TRBV11-2 and J is TRBJ2-2; 9 nucleotides align to TRBD2. CDR1 is SGHAT, CDR2 FQNNGV, per germline. Trimming removed 2 bases from V and 6 bases from J; junction bases left unmatched: 7. CDR3 length: 16 amino acids. CDR3 sequence: CASSLIRAGGPGELFF. The CDR3 DNA follows: TGTGCCAGCAGCTTAATTCGGGCGGGAGGGCCCGGGGAGCTGTTTTTT.

V gene TRBV28 combines with J gene TRBJ2-7, with D perhaps TRBD1 (6 bases). Looked up from germline, CDR1 is MDHEN and CDR2 is SYDVKM. The V end lost 5 bases, the J end lost 5 bases, and 16 bases lay between the germline ends. The CDR3 length is 14 residues. CDR3 region: CASSPQQGWNEQYF. CDR3 nucleotide sequence: TGTGCCAGCAGTCCCCAACAGGGTTGGAACGAGCAGTACTTC.

The chain has TRBV7-2 and TRBJ2-3; unclear D gene. The length of the CDR3 is 14 residues. Germline V gene sequence: CDR1 SGHTA, CDR2 FQGNSA. Trimming removed 4 bases at V and 4 bases at J, with 12 bases between. CDR3 in amino acids: CASSSSSVPDTQYF. In nucleotides, the CDR3 is TGTGCCAGCAGCTCATCTTCGGTCCCAGATACGCAGTATTTT. Drawing the rest from reference TRBV7-2 and TRBJ2-3, the complete variable domain is GAGVSQSPSNKVTEKGKDVELRCDPISGHTALYWYRQSLGQGLEFLIYFQGNSAPDKSGLPSDRFSAERTGGSVSTLTIQRTQQEDSAVYLCASSSSSVPDTQYFGPGTRLTVL.

The V call is TRBV7-2, the J call TRBJ2-7; TRBD2 is a possible D gene (6 bases). CDR1 and CDR2 from the germline V gene are SGHTA and FQGNSA. The CDR3 loop spans 15 amino acids. V was trimmed by 0 bases and J by 2 bases, leaving 11 bases between them. The DNA of the CDR3 is TGTGCCAGCAGCTTAGCGCTCCTAGCGACCTACGAGCAGTACTTC. It translates to CASSLALLATYEQYF.

This rearrangement joins TRBV11-2 to TRBJ2-4; the D gene is possibly TRBD1 (5 bases). Per the germline V gene, CDR1 is SGHAT and CDR2 is FQNNGV. This CDR3 has 11 amino acids. The V and J ends lost 5 bases and 10 bases respectively, with 9 bases between them. This CDR3 is CASSLGAIQYF. CDR3 in DNA: TGTGCCAGCAGCCTTGGGGCGATTCAGTACTTC. The whole variable domain, filled in from reference TRBV11-2 and TRBJ2-4, reads EAGVAQSPRYKIIEKRQSVAFWCNPISGHATLYWYQQILGQGPKLLIQFQNNGVVDDSQLPKDRFSAERLKGVDSTLKIQPAKLEDSAVYLCASSLGAIQYFGAGTRLSVL.

The chain employs TRBV4-1 and TRBJ2-1, with TRBD2 identical over 13 bases. The V gene's germline CDR1 is MGHRA and CDR2 YSYEKL. Trimming removed 3 bases from V and 5 bases from J; junction bases left unmatched: 10. CDR3 length equals 18 residues. The CDR3 is CASSHLDLGLAGDNEQFF. CDR3 bases: TGCGCCAGCAGCCATCTTGACCTCGGACTAGCGGGAGACAATGAGCAGTTCTTC.

V usage is TRBV9 and J usage is TRBJ1-4; 8 bases map to TRBD1. From germline, CDR1 is SGDLS and CDR2 YYNGEE. The CDR3 has 16 residues. Trimming cost V 7 bases and J 8 bases; bases outside gene matches: 16. The CDR3 DNA sequence: TGTGCCAGCTCCCCGGGGAGAGCAGGGGGCTGGGAAAAACTGTTTTTT. Protein product: CASSPGRAGGWEKLFF.